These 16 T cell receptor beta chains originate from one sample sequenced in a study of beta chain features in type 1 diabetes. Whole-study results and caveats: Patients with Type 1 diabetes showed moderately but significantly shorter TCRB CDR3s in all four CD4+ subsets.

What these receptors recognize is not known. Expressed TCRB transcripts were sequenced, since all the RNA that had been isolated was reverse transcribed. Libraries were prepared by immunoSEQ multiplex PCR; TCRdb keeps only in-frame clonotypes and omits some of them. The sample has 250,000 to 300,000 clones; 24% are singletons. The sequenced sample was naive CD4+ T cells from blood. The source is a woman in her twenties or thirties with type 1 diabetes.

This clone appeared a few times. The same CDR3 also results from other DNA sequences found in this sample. In DNA, the CDR3 is TGCGCCAGCAGCCAAGTCGGGGGAACCGGGGAGCTGTTTTTT. Amino acid sequence: CASSQVGGTGELFF. V is TRBV4-1 and J is TRBJ2-2; tentative D call: TRBD2 (6 bases). Trimming took off 1 base at V and 5 bases at J, with 8 bases between the two ends. Germline lookup yields CDR1 MGHRA and CDR2 YSYEKL. The CDR3 loop spans 14 amino acids.

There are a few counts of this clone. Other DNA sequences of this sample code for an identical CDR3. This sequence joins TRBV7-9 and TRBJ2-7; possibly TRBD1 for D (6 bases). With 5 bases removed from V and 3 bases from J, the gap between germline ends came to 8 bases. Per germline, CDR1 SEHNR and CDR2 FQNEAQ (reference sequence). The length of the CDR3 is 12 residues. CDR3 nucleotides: TGTGCCAGCAGCCTACAGGGCTACGAGCAGTACTTC. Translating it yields CASSLQGYEQYF.

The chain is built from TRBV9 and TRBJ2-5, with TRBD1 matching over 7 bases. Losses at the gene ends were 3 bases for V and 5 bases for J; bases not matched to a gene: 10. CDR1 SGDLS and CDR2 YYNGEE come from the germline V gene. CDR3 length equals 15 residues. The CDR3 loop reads CASSAAATGVETQYF. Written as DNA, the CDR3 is TGTGCCAGCAGCGCCGCGGCTACAGGGGTGGAGACCCAGTACTTC.

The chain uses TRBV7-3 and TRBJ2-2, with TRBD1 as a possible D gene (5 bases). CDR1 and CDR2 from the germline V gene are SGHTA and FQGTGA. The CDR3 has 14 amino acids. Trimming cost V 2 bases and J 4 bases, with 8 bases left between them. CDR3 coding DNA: TGTGCCAGCAGCTTAGACAGTGCCACCGGGGAGCTGTTTTTT. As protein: CASSLDSATGELFF.

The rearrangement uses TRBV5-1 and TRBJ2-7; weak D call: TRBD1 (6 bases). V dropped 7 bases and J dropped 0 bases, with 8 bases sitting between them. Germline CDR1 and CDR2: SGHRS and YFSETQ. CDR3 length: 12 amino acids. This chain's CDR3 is CASADSSYEQYF. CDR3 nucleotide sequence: TGCGCCAGCGCGGACAGCTCCTACGAGCAGTACTTC.

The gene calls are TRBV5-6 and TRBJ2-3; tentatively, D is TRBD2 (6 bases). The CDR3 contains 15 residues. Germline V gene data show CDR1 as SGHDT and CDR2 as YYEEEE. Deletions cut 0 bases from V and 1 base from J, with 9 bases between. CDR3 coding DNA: TGTGCCAGCAGCTTGGGGACTACGGGCACAGATACGCAGTATTTT. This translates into CASSLGTTGTDTQYF.

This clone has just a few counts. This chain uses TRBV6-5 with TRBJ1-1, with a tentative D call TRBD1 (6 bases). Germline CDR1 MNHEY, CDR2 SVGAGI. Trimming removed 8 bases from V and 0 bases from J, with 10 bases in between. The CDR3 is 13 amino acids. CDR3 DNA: TGTGCCAGCGCACAGGGCCTGAACACTGAAGCTTTCTTT. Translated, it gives CASAQGLNTEAFF.

The CDR3: CASSSLRAYEQYF. In nucleotides, the CDR3 is TGTGCCAGCAGCTCCCTCCGCGCGTACGAGCAGTACTTC. The chain couples TRBV7-8 to TRBJ2-7, with D uncertain. V lost 4 bases and J lost 4, with 11 bases in between. The CDR3 sequence is 13 residues long. Per the germline V gene, CDR1 is SGHVS and CDR2 is FQNEAQ.

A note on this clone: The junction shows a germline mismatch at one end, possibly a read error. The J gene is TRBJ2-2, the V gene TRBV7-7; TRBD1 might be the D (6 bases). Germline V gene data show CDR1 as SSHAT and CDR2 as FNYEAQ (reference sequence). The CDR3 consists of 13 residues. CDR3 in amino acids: CASSLQGTGELFF. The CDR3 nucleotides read TGTGCTAGCAGTCTTCAGGGGACCGGGGAGCTGTTTTTT.

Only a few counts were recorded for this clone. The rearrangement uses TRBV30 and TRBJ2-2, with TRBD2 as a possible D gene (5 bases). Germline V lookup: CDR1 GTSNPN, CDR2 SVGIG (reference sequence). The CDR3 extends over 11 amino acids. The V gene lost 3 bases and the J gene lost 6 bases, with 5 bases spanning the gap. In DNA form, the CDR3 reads TGTGCCTGGAGGGAGGCCGGGGAGCTGTTTTTT. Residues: CAWREAGELFF.

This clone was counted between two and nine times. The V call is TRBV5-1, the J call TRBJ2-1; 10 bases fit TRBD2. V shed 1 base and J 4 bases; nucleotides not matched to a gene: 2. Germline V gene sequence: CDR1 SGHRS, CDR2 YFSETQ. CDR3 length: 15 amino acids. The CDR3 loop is CASSLTSGEYNEQFF. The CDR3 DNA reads TGCGCCAGCAGCTTGACTAGCGGGGAGTACAATGAGCAGTTCTTC.

CDR3 DNA sequence: TGTGCCAGCTCACGTCAGAGGCAAGAGACCCAGTACTTC. Translating gives CASSRQRQETQYF. V usage is TRBV18 and J usage is TRBJ2-5; no definite D call. Germline CDR1 KGHSH, CDR2 LQKENI. The CDR3 is 13 amino acids. The V end was cut by 4 bases, the J end by 2 bases, with 8 bases between. The full variable domain, in which reference TRBV18 and TRBJ2-5 provide the parts outside the CDR3, is NAGVMQNPRHLVRRRGQEARLRCSPMKGHSHVYWYRQLPEEGLKFMVYLQKENIIDESGMPKERFSAEFPKEGPSILRIQQVVRGDSAAYFCASSRQRQETQYFGPGTRLLVL.

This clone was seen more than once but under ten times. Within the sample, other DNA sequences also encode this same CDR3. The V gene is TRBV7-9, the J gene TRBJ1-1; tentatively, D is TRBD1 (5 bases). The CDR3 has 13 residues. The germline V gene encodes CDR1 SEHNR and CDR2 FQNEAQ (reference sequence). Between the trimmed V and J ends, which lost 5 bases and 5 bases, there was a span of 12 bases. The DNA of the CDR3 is TGTGCCAGCAGCCCTCAGGGTGGGACTGAAGCTTTCTTT. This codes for CASSPQGGTEAFF.

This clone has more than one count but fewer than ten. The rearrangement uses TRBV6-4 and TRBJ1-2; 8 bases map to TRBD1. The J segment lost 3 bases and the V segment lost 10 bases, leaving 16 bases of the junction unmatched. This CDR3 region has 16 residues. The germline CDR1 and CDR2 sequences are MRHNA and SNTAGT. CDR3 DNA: TGTGCCATACCCGGGACAGGCTCCCTACGGGACTATGGCTACACCTTC. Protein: CAIPGTGSLRDYGYTF.

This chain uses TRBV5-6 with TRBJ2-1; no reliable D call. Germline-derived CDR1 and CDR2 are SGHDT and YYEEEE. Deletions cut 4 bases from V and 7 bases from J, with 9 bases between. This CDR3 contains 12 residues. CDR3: CASSGQTNEQFF. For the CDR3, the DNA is TGTGCCAGCAGCGGCCAGACTAATGAGCAGTTCTTC.

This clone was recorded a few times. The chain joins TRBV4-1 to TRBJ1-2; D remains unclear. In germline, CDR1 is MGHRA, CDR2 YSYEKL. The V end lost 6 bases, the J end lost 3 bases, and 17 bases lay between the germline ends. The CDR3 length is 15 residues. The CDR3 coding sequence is TGCGCCAGCAGTCCGGGGAAAGCCGGCCACTATGGCTACACCTTC. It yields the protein CASSPGKAGHYGYTF.